This paragraph reports one TCR beta chain. The antigen is not known. PCR was performed using 60 Vbeta and 13 Jbeta primers. The table came from immunoSEQ multiplex PCR; TCRdb's copy has only in-frame clones and leaves some out. The sample consists of under 200,000 clones, 60% to 80% of them appearing once. This specimen belongs to a study of cytomegalovirus exposure and HLA in healthy donors. Study as a whole: Inside one of the first data releases sat about 85 million unique TCRs taken from HLA-typed donors. Findings and limits, study-wide: Later analysis reportedly placed an Asian-associated ancestry cluster below the roughly 680-donor mean in N-insertions. Relative to equally common others, HLA-associated TCR beta chains showed greater clonal expansion in a later analysis.

The CDR3 covers 15 residues. J was trimmed by 3 bases and V by 6 bases; bases with no gene match: 7. CDR1 KGHSH and CDR2 LQKENI come from the germline V gene. V gene TRBV18 combines with J gene TRBJ2-3; 9 nucleotides align to TRBD1. The receptor was isolated from a woman in her 30s in good health and CMV-seronegative. The sample consisted of PBMCs. The DNA for the CDR3 is TGTGCCAGCTCTGTAGGGACAGGGAGGACAGATACGCAGTATTTT. Translation gives CASSVGTGRTDTQYF. The full variable domain, completed using reference TRBV18 and TRBJ2-3, is NAGVMQNPRHLVRRRGQEARLRCSPMKGHSHVYWYRQLPEEGLKFMVYLQKENIIDESGMPKERFSAEFPKEGPSILRIQQVVRGDSAAYFCASSVGTGRTDTQYFGPGTRLTVL.